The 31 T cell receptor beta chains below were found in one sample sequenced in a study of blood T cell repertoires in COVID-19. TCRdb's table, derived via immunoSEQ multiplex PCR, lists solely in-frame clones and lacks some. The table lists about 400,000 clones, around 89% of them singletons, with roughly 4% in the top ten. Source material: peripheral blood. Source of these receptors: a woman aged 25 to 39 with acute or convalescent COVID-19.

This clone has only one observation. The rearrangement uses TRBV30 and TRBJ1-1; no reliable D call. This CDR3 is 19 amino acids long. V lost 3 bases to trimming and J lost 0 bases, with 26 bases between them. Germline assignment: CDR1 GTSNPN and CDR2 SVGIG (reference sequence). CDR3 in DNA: TGTGCCTGGAGAAGGGCCCAGGAGGGCGGAAGATATATGAACACTGAAGCTTTCTTT. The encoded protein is CAWRRAQEGGRYMNTEAFF.

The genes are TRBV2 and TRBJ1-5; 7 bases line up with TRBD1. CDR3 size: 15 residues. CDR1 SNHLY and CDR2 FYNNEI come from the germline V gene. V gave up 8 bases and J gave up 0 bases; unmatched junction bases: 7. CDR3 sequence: CASQTDRVSNQPQHF. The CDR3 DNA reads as TGTGCCAGCCAGACCGACAGGGTTAGCAATCAGCCCCAGCATTTT.

This chain's CDR3 is CASSQEVPRGNQPQHF. CDR3 coding DNA: TGCGCCAGCAGCCAAGAGGTCCCCAGGGGAAATCAGCCCCAGCATTTT. This chain connects TRBV4-1 to TRBJ1-5, with TRBD1 as a possible D gene (6 bases). Per germline, CDR1 MGHRA and CDR2 YSYEKL. There are 16 residues in the CDR3. The V gene lost 0 bases and the J gene lost 4 bases, with 13 bases spanning the gap.

The CDR3 loop reads CATRFYEQYF. CDR3 sequence (DNA): TGTGCCACCCGTTTCTACGAGCAGTACTTC. The rearrangement links TRBV6-5 to TRBJ2-7; D not resolved. V shed 10 bases and J shed 3 bases, with 7 bases lying between them. CDR3 length: 10 amino acids. Germline CDR1 reads MNHEY; CDR2 reads SVGAGI.

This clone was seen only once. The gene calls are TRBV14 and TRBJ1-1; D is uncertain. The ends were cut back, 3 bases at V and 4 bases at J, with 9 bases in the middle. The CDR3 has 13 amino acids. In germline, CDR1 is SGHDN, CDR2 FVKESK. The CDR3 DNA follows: TGTGCCAGCAGCCAGTTCCGGTTCACTGAAGCTTTCTTT. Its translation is CASSQFRFTEAFF.

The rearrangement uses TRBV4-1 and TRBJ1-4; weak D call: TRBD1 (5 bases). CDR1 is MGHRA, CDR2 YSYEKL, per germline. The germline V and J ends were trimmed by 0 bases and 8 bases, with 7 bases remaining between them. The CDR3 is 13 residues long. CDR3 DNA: TGCGCCAGCAGCCAAGACAGGGTCGAAAAACTGTTTTTT. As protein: CASSQDRVEKLFF.

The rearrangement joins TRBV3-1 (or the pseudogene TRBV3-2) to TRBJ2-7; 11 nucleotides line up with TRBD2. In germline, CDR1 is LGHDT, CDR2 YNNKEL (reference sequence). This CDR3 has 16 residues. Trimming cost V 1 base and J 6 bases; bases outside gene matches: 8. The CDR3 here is CASSQGSGGVSSEQYF. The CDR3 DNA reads TGTGCCAGCAGCCAAGGTAGCGGGGGGGTTTCGTCCGAGCAGTACTTC.

In DNA, the CDR3 is TGTGCCAGTAAGGCGCGGGGAAATCAGCCCCAGCATTTT. Translating gives CASKARGNQPQHF. This chain connects TRBV19 to TRBJ1-5; no clear D gene. This CDR3 comprises 13 residues. V gave up 7 bases and J gave up 4 bases, with 11 bases separating them. In germline, CDR1 is LNHDA, CDR2 SQIVND (reference sequence).

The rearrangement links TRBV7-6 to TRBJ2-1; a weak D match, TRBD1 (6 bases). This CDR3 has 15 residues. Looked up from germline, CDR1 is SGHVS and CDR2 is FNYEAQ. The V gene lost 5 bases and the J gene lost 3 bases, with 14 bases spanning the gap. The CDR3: CASSPGAWNYNEQFF. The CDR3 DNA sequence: TGTGCCAGCAGCCCAGGGGCGTGGAACTACAATGAGCAGTTCTTC.

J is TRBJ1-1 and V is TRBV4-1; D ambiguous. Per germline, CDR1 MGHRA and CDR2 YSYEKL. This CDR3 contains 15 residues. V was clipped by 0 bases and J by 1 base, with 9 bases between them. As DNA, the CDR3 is TGCGCCAGCAGCCAAGACCCGGGTCCGAACACTGAAGCTTTCTTT. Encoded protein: CASSQDPGPNTEAFF.

CDR3 coding DNA: TGCGCCAGCAGCTTGCAAGGGGGCGCCTACGAGCAGTACTTC. This encodes CASSLQGGAYEQYF. The chain uses TRBV5-1 and TRBJ2-7; 7 bases are shared with TRBD1. This CDR3 contains 14 residues. Germline V lookup: CDR1 SGHRS, CDR2 YFSETQ. Germline trimming cut 1 base from V and 2 bases from J; bases unmatched to any gene: 3.

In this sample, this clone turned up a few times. The CDR3 bases are TGTGCCAGCAGCCCTTCCGAAGCCGGGCAGCCCCAGCATTTT. Encoded protein: CASSPSEAGQPQHF. The V gene is TRBV27, the J gene TRBJ1-5; D is unresolved. The germline V and J ends were trimmed by 6 bases and 7 bases, with 16 bases remaining between them. This CDR3 contains 14 residues. Germline-derived CDR1 and CDR2 are MNHEY and SMNVEV (reference sequence).

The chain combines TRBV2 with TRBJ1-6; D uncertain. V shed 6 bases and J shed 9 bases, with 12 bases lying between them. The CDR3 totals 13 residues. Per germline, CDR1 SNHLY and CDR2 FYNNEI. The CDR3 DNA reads TGTGCCAGCAGCCGGGCAACTAGTTCACCCCTCCACTTT. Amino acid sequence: CASSRATSSPLHF. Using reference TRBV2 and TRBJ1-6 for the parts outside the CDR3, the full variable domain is EPEVTQTPSHQVTQMGQEVILRCVPISNHLYFYWYRQILGQKVEFLVSFYNNEISEKSEIFDDQFSVERPDGSNFTLKIRSTKLEDSAMYFCASSRATSSPLHFGNGTRLTVT.

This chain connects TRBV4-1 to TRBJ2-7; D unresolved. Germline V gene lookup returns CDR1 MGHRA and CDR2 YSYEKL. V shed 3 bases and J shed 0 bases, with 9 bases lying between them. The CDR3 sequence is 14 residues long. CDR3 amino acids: CASSHPLSSYEQYF. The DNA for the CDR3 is TGCGCCAGCAGCCACCCTCTAAGCTCCTACGAGCAGTACTTC.

CDR3 coding DNA: TGTGCCAGTGGCCCGAGAGCGGGTGCGCAGTATTTT. This translates into CASGPRAGAQYF. This chain connects TRBV19 to TRBJ2-3, with D perhaps TRBD2 (6 bases). The V end lost 8 bases, the J end lost 10 bases, and 16 bases lay between the germline ends. Germline values: CDR1 LNHDA, CDR2 SQIVND (reference sequence). The CDR3 has 12 amino acids.

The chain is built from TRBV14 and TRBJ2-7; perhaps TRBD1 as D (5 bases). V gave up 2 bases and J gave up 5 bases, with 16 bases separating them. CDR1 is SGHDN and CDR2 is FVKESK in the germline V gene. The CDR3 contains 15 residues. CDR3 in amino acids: CASSQLQGSLHEQYF. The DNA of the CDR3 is TGTGCCAGCAGCCAACTGCAGGGATCGCTACACGAGCAGTACTTC. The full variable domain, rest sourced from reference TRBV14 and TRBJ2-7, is EAGVTQFPSHSVIEKGQTVTLRCDPISGHDNLYWYRRVMGKEIKFLLHFVKESKQDESGMPNNRFLAERTGGTYSTLKVQPAELEDSGVYFCASSQLQGSLHEQYFGPGTRLTVT.

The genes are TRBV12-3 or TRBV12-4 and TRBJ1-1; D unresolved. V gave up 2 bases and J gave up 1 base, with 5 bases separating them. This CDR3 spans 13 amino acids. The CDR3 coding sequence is TGTGCCAGCAGTTTAAAGCCGAACACTGAAGCTTTCTTT. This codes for CASSLKPNTEAFF.

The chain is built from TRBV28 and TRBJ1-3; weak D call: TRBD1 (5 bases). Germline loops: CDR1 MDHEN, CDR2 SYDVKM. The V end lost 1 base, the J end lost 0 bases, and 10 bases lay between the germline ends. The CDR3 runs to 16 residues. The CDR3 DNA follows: TGTGCCAGCAGTTTATCTGGGGCGGTCTCTGGAAACACCATATATTTT. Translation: CASSLSGAVSGNTIYF. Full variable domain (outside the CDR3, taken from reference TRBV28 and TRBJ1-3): DVKVTQSSRYLVKRTGEKVFLECVQDMDHENMFWYRQDPGLGLRLIYFSYDVKMKEKGDIPEGYSVSREKKERFSLILESASTNQTSMYLCASSLSGAVSGNTIYFGEGSWLTVV.

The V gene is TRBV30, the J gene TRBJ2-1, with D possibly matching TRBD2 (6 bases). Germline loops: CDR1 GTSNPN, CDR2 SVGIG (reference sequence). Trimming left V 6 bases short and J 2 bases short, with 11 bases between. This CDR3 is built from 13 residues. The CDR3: CACMWGAYNEQFF. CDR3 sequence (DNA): TGTGCCTGCATGTGGGGGGCCTACAATGAGCAGTTCTTC.

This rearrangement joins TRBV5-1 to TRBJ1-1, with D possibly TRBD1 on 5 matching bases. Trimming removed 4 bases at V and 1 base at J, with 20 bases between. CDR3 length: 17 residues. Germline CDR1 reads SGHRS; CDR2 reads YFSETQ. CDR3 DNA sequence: TGCGCCAGCAGCCCCCCGCCGGGAAGGGGAGGGAACACTGAAGCTTTCTTT. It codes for CASSPPPGRGGNTEAFF.

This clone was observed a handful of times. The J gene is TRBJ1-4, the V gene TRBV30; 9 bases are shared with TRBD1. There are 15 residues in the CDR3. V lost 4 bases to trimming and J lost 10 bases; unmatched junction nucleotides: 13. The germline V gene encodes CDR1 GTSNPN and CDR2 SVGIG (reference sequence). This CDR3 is CAWTRPTGGSGKLFF. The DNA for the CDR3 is TGTGCCTGGACCAGACCGACAGGGGGGAGCGGAAAACTGTTTTTT. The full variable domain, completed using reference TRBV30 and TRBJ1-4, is SQTIHQWPATLVQPVGSPLSLECTVEGTSNPNLYWYRQAAGRGLQLLFYSVGIGQISSEVPQNLSASRPQDRQFILSSKKLLLSDSGFYLCAWTRPTGGSGKLFFGSGTQLSVL.

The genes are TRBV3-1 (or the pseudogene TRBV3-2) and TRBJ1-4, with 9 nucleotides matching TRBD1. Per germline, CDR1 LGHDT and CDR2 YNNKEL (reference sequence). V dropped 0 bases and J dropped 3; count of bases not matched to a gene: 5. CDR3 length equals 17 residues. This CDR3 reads CASSQDFTGGPNEKLFF. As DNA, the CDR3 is TGTGCCAGCAGCCAAGACTTTACAGGGGGCCCTAATGAAAAACTGTTTTTT.

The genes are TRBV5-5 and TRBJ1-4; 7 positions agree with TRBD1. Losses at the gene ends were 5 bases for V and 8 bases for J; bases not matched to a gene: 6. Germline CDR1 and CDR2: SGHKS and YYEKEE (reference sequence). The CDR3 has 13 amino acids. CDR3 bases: TGTGCCAGCAGTATGGACAGGAAGGAAAAACTGTTTTTT. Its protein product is CASSMDRKEKLFF.

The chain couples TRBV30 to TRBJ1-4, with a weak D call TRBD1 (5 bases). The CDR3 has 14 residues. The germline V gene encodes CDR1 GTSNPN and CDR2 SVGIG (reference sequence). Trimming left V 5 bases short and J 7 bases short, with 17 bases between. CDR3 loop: CAWAPGGGSEKLFF. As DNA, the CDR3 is TGTGCCTGGGCCCCGGGTGGGGGGTCTGAAAAACTGTTTTTT.

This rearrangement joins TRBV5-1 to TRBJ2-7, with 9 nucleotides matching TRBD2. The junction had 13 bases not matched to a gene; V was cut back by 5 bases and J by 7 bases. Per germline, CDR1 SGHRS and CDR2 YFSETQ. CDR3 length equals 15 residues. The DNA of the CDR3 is TGCGCCAGCAGTAAGGAACCTAGCGGGGTTTGGGAGCAGTACTTC. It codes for CASSKEPSGVWEQYF.

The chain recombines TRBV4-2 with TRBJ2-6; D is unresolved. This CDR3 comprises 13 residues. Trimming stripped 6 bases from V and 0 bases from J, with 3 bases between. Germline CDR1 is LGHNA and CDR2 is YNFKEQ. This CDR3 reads CASRYSGANVLTF. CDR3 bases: TGTGCCAGCAGGTACTCTGGGGCCAACGTCCTGACTTTC.

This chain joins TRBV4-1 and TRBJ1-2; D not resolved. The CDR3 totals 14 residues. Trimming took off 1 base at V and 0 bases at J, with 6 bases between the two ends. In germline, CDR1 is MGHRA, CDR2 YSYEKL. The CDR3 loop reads CASSQVGTNYGYTF. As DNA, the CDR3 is TGCGCCAGCAGCCAAGTCGGGACTAACTATGGCTACACCTTC.

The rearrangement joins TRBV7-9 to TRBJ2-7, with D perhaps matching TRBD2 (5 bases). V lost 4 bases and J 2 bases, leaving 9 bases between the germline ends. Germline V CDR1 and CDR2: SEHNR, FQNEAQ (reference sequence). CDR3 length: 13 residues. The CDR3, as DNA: TGTGCCAGCAGCTCGGACTGGACCTACGAGCAGTACTTC. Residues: CASSSDWTYEQYF.

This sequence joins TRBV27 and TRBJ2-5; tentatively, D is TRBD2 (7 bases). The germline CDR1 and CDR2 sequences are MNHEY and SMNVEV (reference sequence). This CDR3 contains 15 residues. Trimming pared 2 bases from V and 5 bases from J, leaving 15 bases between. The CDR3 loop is CASSLGDKGGETQYF. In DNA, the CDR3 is TGTGCCAGCAGTTTAGGGGACAAGGGGGGGGAGACCCAGTACTTC.

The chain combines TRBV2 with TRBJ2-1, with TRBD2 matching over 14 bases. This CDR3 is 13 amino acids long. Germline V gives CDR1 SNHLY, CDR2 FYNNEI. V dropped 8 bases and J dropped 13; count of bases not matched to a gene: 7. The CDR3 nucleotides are TGTGCCAGCGGGACTAGCGGGGGCCTGTTTCAGTTCTTC. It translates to CASGTSGGLFQFF. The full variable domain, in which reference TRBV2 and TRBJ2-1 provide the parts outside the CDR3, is EPEVTQTPSHQVTQMGQEVILRCVPISNHLYFYWYRQILGQKVEFLVSFYNNEISEKSEIFDDQFSVERPDGSNFTLKIRSTKLEDSAMYFCASGTSGGLFQFFGPGTRLTVL.

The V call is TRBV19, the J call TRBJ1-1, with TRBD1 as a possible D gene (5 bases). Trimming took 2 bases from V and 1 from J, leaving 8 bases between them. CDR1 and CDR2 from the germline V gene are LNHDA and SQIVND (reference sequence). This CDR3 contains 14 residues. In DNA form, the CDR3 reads TGTGCCAGTAGTATACAAACAGGGAACACTGAAGCTTTCTTT. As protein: CASSIQTGNTEAFF.